In its sample, the clone carrying this T cell receptor beta chain was seen a few times. Its antigen is not known. The V gene's germline CDR1 is SEHNR and CDR2 FQNEAQ (reference sequence). The CDR3 length is 16 residues. The J segment lost 6 bases and the V segment lost 7 bases, leaving 13 bases of the junction unmatched. Carrying unique molecular identifiers, the cDNA also gained a universal primer site through template switching. MiXCR, applied by TCRdb to the 5' RACE reads, yields one record per CDR3 protein. This repertoire shows approximately 690,000 distinct CDR3 sequences, around 5.7% found once; its top ten account for approximately 2%. The data were taken from a study of identical twins. Findings and caveats of the study: Twins' excess sharing was less marked for out-of-frame beta sequences.

Sequenced sample: naive T cells sorted from blood. The sequence came from a man aged 18 to 30 in good health. The chain joins TRBV7-9 to TRBJ2-2; 8 nucleotides match TRBD2. This chain's CDR3 is CASTQKAGVFSGELFF. CDR3 DNA: TGTGCCAGCACCCAGAAAGCGGGAGTGTTCTCCGGGGAGCTGTTTTTT.